The rows below give T cell receptor beta chains drawn from one sample of a study of metastatic and nonmetastatic thyroid tumors. MiXCR was used by TCRdb to re-call the PCR reads. Here the sample spans 22,000 or so clones, 36% being singletons. Specimen: blood. All receptors derive from a male donor with papillary thyroid cancer or a benign thyroid nodule (not recorded which). Some clones in this sample may be carry-over from other donors' samples. Each CDR3 is given with its conserved first and last residue. D genes are given only for firm matches. Size is stated for part of the rows, as once, few or many counts, or as a class when the clone is expanded.

d_call	v_call	j_call	clone_size	cdr3_aa	cdr3_nt
TRBD1	TRBV28	TRBJ2-7	few	CASRGTGNYEQYF	TGTGCCAGCAGAGGGACAGGGAACTACGAGCAGTACTTC
-	TRBV6-2/TRBV6-3	TRBJ2-7	many	CASSKLLREQYF	TGTGCCAGCAGCAAACTACTCCGCGAGCAGTACTTC
-	TRBV28	TRBJ1-5	few	CASRPRTGNQPQHF	TGTGCCAGCAGACCTCGGACGGGGAATCAGCCCCAGCATTTT
TRBD1	TRBV12-3/TRBV12-4	TRBJ1-5	-	CASSLGGQNNQPQHF	TGTGCCAGCAGTTTAGGGGGACAGAATAATCAGCCCCAGCATTTT
TRBD1	TRBV5-1	TRBJ1-6	once	CASSDRGNSPLHF	TGCGCCAGCAGCGACAGGGGCAATTCACCCCTCCACTTT
-	TRBV6-1	TRBJ2-7	few	CASRARDQNYEQYF	TGTGCCAGCAGGGCCCGGGACCAAAACTACGAGCAGTACTTC
-	TRBV6-1	TRBJ2-7	-	CASSEVVIGQGGDEQYF	TGTGCCAGCAGTGAAGTTGTAATAGGGCAGGGGGGGGACGAGCAGTACTTC
TRBD1	TRBV12-3/TRBV12-4	TRBJ1-4	-	CASSLAGQGYEKLFF	TGTGCCAGCAGTTTAGCCGGACAGGGCTATGAAAAACTGTTTTTT
-	TRBV6-1	TRBJ2-2	-	CASSDRGDTGELFF	TGTGCCAGCAGTGACAGGGGGGACACCGGGGAGCTGTTTTTT
-	TRBV27	TRBJ2-3	-	CASSFTRTDTQYF	TGTGCCAGCAGTTTTACCCGCACAGATACGCAGTATTTT
TRBD2	TRBV7-2	TRBJ2-3	many	CASSLIAGATDTQYF	TGTGCCAGCAGCTTAATTGCGGGAGCAACAGATACGCAGTATTTT
-	TRBV18	TRBJ2-2	-	CASSPRQAHPTGELFF	TGTGCCAGCTCACCTAGACAGGCCCACCCCACCGGGGAGCTGTTTTTT
-	TRBV6-6	TRBJ1-2	-	CASSSYGQKANYGYTF	TGTGCCAGCAGTTCGTACGGACAAAAAGCTAACTATGGCTACACCTTC
TRBD1	TRBV4-3	TRBJ1-2	-	CASSQDGTGYGYTF	TGCGCCAGCAGCCAAGACGGGACAGGCTATGGCTACACCTTC
TRBD2	TRBV6-5	TRBJ2-1	few	CASSMGTSGGKTYNERFF	TGTGCCAGCAGTATGGGGACTAGCGGAGGGAAGACCTACAATGAGCGGTTCTTC
-	TRBV5-1	TRBJ1-4	-	CASSLGDPGREKLFF	TGCGCCAGCAGCTTGGGGGACCCCGGACGGGAAAAACTGTTTTTT
TRBD2	TRBV28	TRBJ2-3	few	CASSSVTSGGADTQYF	TGTGCCAGCAGCTCCGTGACTAGCGGGGGCGCAGATACGCAGTATTTT